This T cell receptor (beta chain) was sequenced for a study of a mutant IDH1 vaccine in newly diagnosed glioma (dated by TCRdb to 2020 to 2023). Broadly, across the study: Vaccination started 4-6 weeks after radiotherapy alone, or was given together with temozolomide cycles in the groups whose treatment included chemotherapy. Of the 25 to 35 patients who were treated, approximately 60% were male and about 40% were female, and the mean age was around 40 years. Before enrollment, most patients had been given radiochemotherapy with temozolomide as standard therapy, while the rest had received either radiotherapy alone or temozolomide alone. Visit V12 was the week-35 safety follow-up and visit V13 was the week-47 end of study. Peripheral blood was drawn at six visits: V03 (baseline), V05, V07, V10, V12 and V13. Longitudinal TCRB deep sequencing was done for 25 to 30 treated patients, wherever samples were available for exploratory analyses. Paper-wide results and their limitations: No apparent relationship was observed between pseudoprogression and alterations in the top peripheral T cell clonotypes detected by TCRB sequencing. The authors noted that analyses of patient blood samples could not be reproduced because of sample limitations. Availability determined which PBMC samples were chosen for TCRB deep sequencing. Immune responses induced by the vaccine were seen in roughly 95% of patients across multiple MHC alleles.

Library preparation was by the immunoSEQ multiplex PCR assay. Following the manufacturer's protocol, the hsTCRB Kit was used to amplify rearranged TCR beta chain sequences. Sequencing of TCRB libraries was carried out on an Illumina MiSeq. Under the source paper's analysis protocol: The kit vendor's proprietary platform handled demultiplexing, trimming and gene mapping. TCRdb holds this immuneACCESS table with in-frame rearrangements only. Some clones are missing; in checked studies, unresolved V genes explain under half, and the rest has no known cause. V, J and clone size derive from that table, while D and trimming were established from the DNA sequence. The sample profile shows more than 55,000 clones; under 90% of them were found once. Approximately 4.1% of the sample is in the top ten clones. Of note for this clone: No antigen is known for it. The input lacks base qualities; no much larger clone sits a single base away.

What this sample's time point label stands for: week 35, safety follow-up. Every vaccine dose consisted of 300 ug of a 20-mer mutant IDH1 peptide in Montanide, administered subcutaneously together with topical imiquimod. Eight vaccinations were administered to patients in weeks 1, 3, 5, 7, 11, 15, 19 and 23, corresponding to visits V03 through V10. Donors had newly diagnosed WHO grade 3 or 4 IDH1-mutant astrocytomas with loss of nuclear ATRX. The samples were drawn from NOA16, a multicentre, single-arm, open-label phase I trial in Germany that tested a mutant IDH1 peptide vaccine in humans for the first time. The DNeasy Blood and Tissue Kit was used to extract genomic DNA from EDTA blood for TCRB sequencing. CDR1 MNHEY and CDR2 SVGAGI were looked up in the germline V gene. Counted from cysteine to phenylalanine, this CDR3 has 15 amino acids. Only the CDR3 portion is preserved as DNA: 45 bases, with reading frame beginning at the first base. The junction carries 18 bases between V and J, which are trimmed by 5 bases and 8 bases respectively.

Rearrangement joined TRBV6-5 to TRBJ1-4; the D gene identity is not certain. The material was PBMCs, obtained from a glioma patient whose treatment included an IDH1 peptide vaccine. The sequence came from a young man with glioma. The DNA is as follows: TGTGCCAGCAGTCCATCGGGCCTCAAAGAGGAAAAACTGTTTTTT. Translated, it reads CASSPSGLKEEKLFF.